The entry below describes one T cell receptor beta chain. Recruitment covered over 20 US areas and drew participants whose ages spanned roughly 18 to 100 years. Measured with immunoSEQ multiplex PCR; TCRdb has only the in-frame clones, and not every one. In the table there are about 400,000 clones, roughly 90% of which are singletons. This entry comes from a study of blood T cell repertoires in COVID-19. The overall study: Samples came from the United States, Italy and Spain, spanning acute and convalescent COVID-19. The analysed material was cDNA or gDNA that came from T cells, B-cell-depleted T cells, or PBMCs.

Germline loops: CDR1 SGHTA, CDR2 FQGNSA. The V and J ends lost 5 bases and 1 base respectively, with 11 bases between them. The CDR3 has 15 residues. The sequencing input was PBMCs or T cells enriched from blood (not recorded which). The V gene is TRBV7-2, the J gene TRBJ2-2, with D possibly TRBD2 on 5 matching bases. The sequence was obtained from a woman in her twenties or thirties with acute COVID-19. In DNA form, the CDR3 reads TGTGCCAGCAGCCTCAGCCGGGGGAACACCGGGGAGCTGTTTTTT. Residues: CASSLSRGNTGELFF.